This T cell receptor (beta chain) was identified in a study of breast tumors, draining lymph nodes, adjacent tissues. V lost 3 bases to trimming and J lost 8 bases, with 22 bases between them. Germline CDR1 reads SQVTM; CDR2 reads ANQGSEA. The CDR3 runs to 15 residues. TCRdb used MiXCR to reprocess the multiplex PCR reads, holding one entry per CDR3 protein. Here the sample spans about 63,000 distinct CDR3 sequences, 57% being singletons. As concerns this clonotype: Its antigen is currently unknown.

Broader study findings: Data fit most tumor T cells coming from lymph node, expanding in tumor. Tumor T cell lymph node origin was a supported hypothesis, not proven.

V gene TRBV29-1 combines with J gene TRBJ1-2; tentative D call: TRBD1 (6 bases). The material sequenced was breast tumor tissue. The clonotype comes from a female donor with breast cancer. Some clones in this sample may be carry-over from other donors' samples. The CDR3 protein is CSVEEYLAGGRGYTF. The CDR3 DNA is TGCAGCGTTGAGGAGTATCTAGCGGGGGGGCGGGGCTACACCTTC.